A single sample is the source of the 23 T cell receptor beta chains below, sequenced in a study of cytomegalovirus exposure and HLA in healthy donors. Primers: 60 Vbeta forward and 13 Jbeta reverse. Only in-frame clones appear in the TCRdb table, and some are missing; sequencing was by immunoSEQ multiplex PCR. The top ten clones hold 0.45% to 0.6% of a sample with about 93,000 clones, about 80% of them seen once. Sequences were obtained from PBMCs. The receptors shown here come from a man between 25 and 39 years old in good health and CMV-seronegative.

The genes are TRBV7-9 and TRBJ2-1; TRBD2 agrees at 13 bases. There are 15 residues in the CDR3. V lost 3 bases, J lost 8 bases, and 4 bases stayed unmatched. Germline CDR1 is SEHNR and CDR2 is FQNEAQ (reference sequence). CDR3 amino acids: CASSLGLAGKDEQFF. In DNA, the CDR3 is TGTGCCAGCAGCTTGGGACTAGCGGGAAAGGATGAGCAGTTCTTC.

The CDR3 region has the DNA TGTGCCAGCAGCCGGGGGACTAGCGGGGGAATCGTCGGGGAGCTGTTTTTT. Its translation: CASSRGTSGGIVGELFF. The V and J genes are TRBV11-2 and TRBJ2-2, with 14 positions matching TRBD2. Germline V gives CDR1 SGHAT, CDR2 FQNNGV. The CDR3 is 17 amino acids. Trimming removed 5 bases from V and 7 bases from J; junction bases left unmatched: 9.

CDR3 in DNA: TGTGCCAGCAGCCAATCGAGGGCAGGGGAATTTGGCAATCAGCCCCAGCATTTT. This sequence encodes CASSQSRAGEFGNQPQHF. The genes are TRBV14 and TRBJ1-5; perhaps TRBD1 as D (6 bases). Germline CDR1 reads SGHDN; CDR2 reads FVKESK. V lost 2 bases and J lost 2, with 19 bases in between. The CDR3 runs to 18 residues.

DNA for the CDR3: TGTGCCAGAAGGTTGAGAATCGCGGCAGGGGTTGAGAACACTGAAGCTTTCTTT. Translation gives CARRLRIAAGVENTEAFF. The genes are TRBV5-3 and TRBJ1-1, with a weak D call TRBD1 (6 bases). TRBV5-3 is given ORF status, its function remaining uncertain. The germline V and J ends were trimmed by 5 bases and 1 base, with 24 bases remaining between them. This CDR3 has 18 amino acids.

The genes are TRBV9 and TRBJ2-2; 8 bases fit TRBD2. The CDR3 spans 16 residues. Germline values: CDR1 SGDLS, CDR2 YYNGEE. Losses at the gene ends were 3 bases for V and 6 bases for J; bases not matched to a gene: 10. CDR3 amino acids: CASSAGLVNLPGELFF. In DNA form, the CDR3 reads TGTGCCAGCAGCGCGGGACTAGTGAATTTGCCCGGGGAGCTGTTTTTT. The full variable domain, rest sourced from reference TRBV9 and TRBJ2-2, is DSGVTQTPKHLITATGQRVTLRCSPRSGDLSVYWYQQSLDQGLQFLIQYYNGEERAKGNILERFSAQQFPDLHSELNLSSLELGDSALYFCASSAGLVNLPGELFFGEGSRLTVL.

CDR3 protein: CASGTLNTEAFF. CDR3 nucleotide sequence: TGTGCCAGCGGGACACTGAACACTGAAGCTTTCTTT. The chain joins TRBV21-1 to TRBJ1-1; the table's D call of TRBD1 was not tested on the DNA. TRBV21-1 is tagged as a pseudogene. This CDR3 region has 12 residues.

The V call is TRBV7-8, the J call TRBJ1-1; 11 bases match TRBD1. The V gene's germline CDR1 is SGHVS and CDR2 FQNEAQ. With 5 bases clipped from V and 6 bases from J, the junction kept 8 bases outside the gene matches. There are 15 residues in the CDR3. Here the CDR3 reads CASSGRDRGLAEAFF. CDR3 DNA: TGTGCCAGCAGCGGCCGGGACAGGGGGTTGGCTGAAGCTTTCTTT.

This chain connects TRBV6-5 to TRBJ2-2; a possible D gene is TRBD1 (6 bases). The length of the CDR3 is 15 residues. CDR1 and CDR2 (germline): MNHEY, SVGAGI. The ends were cut back, 2 bases at V and 2 bases at J, with 9 bases in the middle. This chain's CDR3 is CASSYNRVNTGELFF. DNA for the CDR3: TGTGCCAGCAGTTACAACAGGGTAAACACCGGGGAGCTGTTTTTT.

Concerning this clone: Additional DNA sequences in this sample encode the identical CDR3. V is TRBV29-1 and J is TRBJ2-2, with TRBD1 matching 10 bases. From germline, CDR1 is SQVTM and CDR2 ANQGSEA. The CDR3 runs to 14 residues. V trimming: 3 bases; J trimming: 3 bases; junction bases outside the gene matches: 1. CDR3 residues: CSVEDRGYTGELFF. In DNA form, the CDR3 reads TGCAGCGTTGAGGACAGGGGGTACACCGGGGAGCTGTTTTTT.

Here the CDR3 reads CASTYGTGREDEQFF. DNA for the CDR3: TGTGCCAGCACCTACGGGACAGGGAGAGAGGATGAGCAGTTCTTC. V gene TRBV6-5 combines with J gene TRBJ2-1; TRBD1 aligns across 9 bases. V shed 7 bases, J shed 8 bases, and the junction held 12 bases outside the gene matches. The length of the CDR3 is 15 residues. Germline CDR1 reads MNHEY; CDR2 reads SVGAGI.

V and J are TRBV11-2 and TRBJ1-1; the D is unclear. The germline gives CDR1 SGHAT, CDR2 FQNNGV. This CDR3 has 14 residues. V lost 0 bases to trimming and J lost 0 bases, with 5 bases between them. In nucleotides, the CDR3 is TGTGCCAGCAGCTTAGAACGGTTGAACACTGAAGCTTTCTTT. Encoded protein: CASSLERLNTEAFF.

The rearrangement joins TRBV11-1 to TRBJ2-7, with D unresolved. The V end lost 4 bases, the J end lost 0 bases, and 10 bases lay between the germline ends. This CDR3 is 14 amino acids long. The germline CDR1 and CDR2 sequences are SGHAT and FQDESV (reference sequence). The DNA for the CDR3 is TGTGCCAGCAGCTCGCGTGGTTACTCCTACGAGCAGTACTTC. This codes for CASSSRGYSYEQYF.

V usage is TRBV2 and J usage is TRBJ1-5; TRBD1 matches at 9 bases. CDR1 is SNHLY, CDR2 FYNNEI, per germline. With 6 bases clipped from V and 1 base from J, the junction kept 10 bases outside the gene matches. The CDR3 extends over 17 amino acids. CDR3 amino acids: CASRGRDRASSNQPQHF. CDR3 DNA sequence: TGTGCCAGCAGGGGCCGGGACAGGGCTTCGAGCAATCAGCCCCAGCATTTT.

In this sample, this clone turned up once. The chain uses TRBV27 and TRBJ2-7; D not certain. V lost 0 bases, J lost 1 base, and 10 bases lay in between. The CDR3 length is 15 residues. Germline CDR1 MNHEY, CDR2 SMNVEV (reference sequence). This chain's CDR3 is CASSLSLAPSYEQYF. CDR3 nucleotides: TGTGCCAGCAGTTTATCATTGGCCCCATCCTACGAGCAGTACTTC.

The V gene is TRBV29-1, the J gene TRBJ2-5; D call uncertain. V dropped 7 bases and J dropped 2 bases, with 14 bases sitting between them. The germline gives CDR1 SQVTM, CDR2 ANQGSEA. The CDR3 has 13 residues. For the CDR3, the DNA is TGCAGCGCTAGACGAGGAAGACAAGAGACCCAGTACTTC. Its translation: CSARRGRQETQYF.

The chain employs TRBV7-9 and TRBJ2-2; a possible D gene is TRBD2 (6 bases). The germline gives CDR1 SEHNR, CDR2 FQNEAQ (reference sequence). Trimming removed 5 bases at V and 0 bases at J, with 16 bases between. This CDR3 region has 17 residues. The CDR3 sequence: CASSQLGGETNTGELFF. The CDR3 DNA follows: TGTGCCAGCAGCCAACTAGGAGGGGAAACGAACACCGGGGAGCTGTTTTTT.

The chain links TRBV10-3 to TRBJ2-2; perhaps TRBD2 as D (6 bases). CDR3 length: 15 residues. Trimming took off 0 bases at V and 1 base at J, with 6 bases between the two ends. From germline, CDR1 is ENHRY and CDR2 SYGVKD. CDR3 DNA: TGTGCCATCAGTGAGTCGGGACTGAACACCGGGGAGCTGTTTTTT. It encodes CAISESGLNTGELFF.

The chain recombines TRBV7-9 with TRBJ2-6, with 9 bases identical to TRBD1. The germline V gene encodes CDR1 SEHNR and CDR2 FQNEAQ (reference sequence). CDR3 length: 19 residues. V was clipped by 4 bases and J by 0 bases; unmatched bases: 10. The CDR3 DNA reads as TGTGCCAGCAGCTCCACATCAGACAGGGGGATCTCTGGGGCCAACGTCCTGACTTTC. Its protein is CASSSTSDRGISGANVLTF.

The rearrangement uses TRBV6-6 and TRBJ1-2; the match to TRBD1 covers 8 bases. There are 14 residues in the CDR3. CDR1 and CDR2 (germline): MNHNY, SVGAGI (reference sequence). V shed 2 bases and J 6 bases; nucleotides not matched to a gene: 5. The CDR3 loop reads CASSYLDREHGYTF. In DNA, the CDR3 is TGTGCCAGCAGTTACCTGGACAGGGAACATGGCTACACCTTC.

The table lists this clone with a count of one. The V call is TRBV7-9, the J call TRBJ2-3, with TRBD2 identical over 7 bases. The CDR3 covers 18 residues. The V gene end was trimmed by 1 base and the J gene end by 0 bases; junction bases not matched to a gene: 10. Germline V gene sequence: CDR1 SEHNR, CDR2 FQNEAQ (reference sequence). The CDR3 nucleotides read TGTGCCAGCAGCTTAGTTGCGGGGGAGCTAGGAAGCACAGATACGCAGTATTTT. Its protein is CASSLVAGELGSTDTQYF.

The gene calls are TRBV7-2 and TRBJ1-5; 7 nucleotides align to TRBD1. Trimming at V came to 0 bases and at J to 3 bases, leaving 5 bases not matched to a gene. This CDR3 contains 16 residues. The germline gives CDR1 SGHTA, CDR2 FQGNSA. The chain's CDR3 is CASSLAGTVHNQPQHF. The CDR3 bases are TGTGCCAGCAGCTTAGCCGGGACAGTCCACAATCAGCCCCAGCATTTT.

V and J are TRBV5-6 and TRBJ1-5, with 7 bases lining up with TRBD1. The length of the CDR3 is 15 residues. The ends lost 0 bases at V and 4 bases at J; junction bases unmatched: 4. The germline V gene encodes CDR1 SGHDT and CDR2 YYEEEE. The CDR3 nucleotides are TGTGCCAGCAGCTTGGAGGGGGCTCGGAATCAGCCCCAGCATTTT. This codes for CASSLEGARNQPQHF.

The chain has TRBV5-1 and TRBJ1-2, with D uncertain. Between the trimmed V and J ends, which lost 0 bases and 3 bases, there was a span of 9 bases. Germline V gene lookup returns CDR1 SGHRS and CDR2 YFSETQ. The CDR3 covers 14 residues. The CDR3 spells CASSLVQAHYGYTF. CDR3 sequence (DNA): TGCGCCAGCAGCTTGGTGCAGGCCCACTATGGCTACACCTTC. The variable domain in full, completed from reference TRBV5-1 and TRBJ1-2, reads KAGVTQTPRYLIKTRGQQVTLSCSPISGHRSVSWYQQTPGQGLQFLFEYFSETQRNKGNFPGRFSGRQFSNSRSEMNVSTLELGDSALYLCASSLVQAHYGYTFGSGTRLTVV.